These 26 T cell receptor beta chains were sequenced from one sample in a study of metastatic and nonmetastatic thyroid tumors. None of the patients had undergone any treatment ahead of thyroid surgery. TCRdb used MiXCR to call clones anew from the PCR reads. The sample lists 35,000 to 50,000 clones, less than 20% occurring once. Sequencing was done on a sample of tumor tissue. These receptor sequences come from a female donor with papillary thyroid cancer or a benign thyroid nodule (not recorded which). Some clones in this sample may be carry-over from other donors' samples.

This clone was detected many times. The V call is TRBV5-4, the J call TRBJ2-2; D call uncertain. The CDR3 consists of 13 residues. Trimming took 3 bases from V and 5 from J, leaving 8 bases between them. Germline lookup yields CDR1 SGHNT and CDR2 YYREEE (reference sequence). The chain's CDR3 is CASSWIVTGELFF. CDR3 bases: TGTGCCAGCAGCTGGATTGTTACCGGGGAGCTGTTTTTT.

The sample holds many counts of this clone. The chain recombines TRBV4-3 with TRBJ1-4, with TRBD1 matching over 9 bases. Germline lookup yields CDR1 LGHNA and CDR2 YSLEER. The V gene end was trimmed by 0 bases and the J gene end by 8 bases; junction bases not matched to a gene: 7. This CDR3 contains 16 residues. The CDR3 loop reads CASSQDGRTGDEKLFF. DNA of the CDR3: TGCGCCAGCAGCCAAGATGGGAGGACAGGGGACGAAAAACTGTTTTTT.

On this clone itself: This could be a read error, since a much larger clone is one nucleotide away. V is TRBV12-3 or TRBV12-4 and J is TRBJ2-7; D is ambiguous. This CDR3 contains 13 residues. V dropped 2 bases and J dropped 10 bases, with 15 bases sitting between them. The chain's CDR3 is CASSLMWVNVQYF. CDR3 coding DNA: TGTGCCAGCAGTTTAATGTGGGTTAACGTACAGTACTTC.

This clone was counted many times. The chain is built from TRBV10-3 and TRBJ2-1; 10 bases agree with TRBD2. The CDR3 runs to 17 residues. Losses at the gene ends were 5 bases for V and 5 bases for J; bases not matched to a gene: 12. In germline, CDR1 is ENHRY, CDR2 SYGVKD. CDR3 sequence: CAISQNPGLANDNEQFF. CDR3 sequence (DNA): TGTGCCATCAGTCAAAATCCGGGACTAGCGAATGACAATGAGCAGTTCTTC.

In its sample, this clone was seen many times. The CDR3 coding sequence is TGCGCCAGCAGGGCACTAATCGGCGGTGAGCAGTTCTTC. Its protein product is CASRALIGGEQFF. The chain joins TRBV10-1 to TRBJ2-1; D call uncertain. The CDR3 is 13 residues long. Germline V lookup: CDR1 WNHNN, CDR2 SYGVQD (reference sequence). V was cut by 6 bases and J by 9 bases, with 15 bases left in between.

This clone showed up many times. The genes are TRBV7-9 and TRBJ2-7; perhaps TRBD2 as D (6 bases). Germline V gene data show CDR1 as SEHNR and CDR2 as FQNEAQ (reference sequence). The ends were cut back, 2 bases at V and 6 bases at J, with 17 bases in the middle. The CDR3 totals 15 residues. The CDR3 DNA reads TGTGCCAGCAGCTTAAGTCGAATCACTAGCAGCGAGCAGTACTTC. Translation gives CASSLSRITSSEQYF.

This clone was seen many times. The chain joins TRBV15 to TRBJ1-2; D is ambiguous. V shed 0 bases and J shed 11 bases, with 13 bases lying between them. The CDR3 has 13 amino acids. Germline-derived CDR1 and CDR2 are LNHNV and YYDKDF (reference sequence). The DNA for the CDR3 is TGTGCCACCAGCAGAGATCGGACCCAGTTGTACACCTTC. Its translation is CATSRDRTQLYTF.

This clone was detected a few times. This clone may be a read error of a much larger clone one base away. The CDR3, as DNA: TGTGCCAGCAGTTTTGACGGGGGATGTACCCGCGGTGAGCAGTTCTTC. Translating gives CASSFDGGCTRGEQFF. The V gene is TRBV12-3 or TRBV12-4, the J gene TRBJ2-1, with D possibly being TRBD2 (6 bases). With 3 bases removed from V and 9 bases from J, the gap between germline ends came to 21 bases. The CDR3 runs to 16 residues.

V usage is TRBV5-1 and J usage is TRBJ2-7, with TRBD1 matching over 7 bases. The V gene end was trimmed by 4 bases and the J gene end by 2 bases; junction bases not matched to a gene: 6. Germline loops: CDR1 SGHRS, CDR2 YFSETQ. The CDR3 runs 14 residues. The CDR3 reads CASSVSQGTYEQYF. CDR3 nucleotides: TGCGCCAGCAGCGTCTCACAGGGGACCTACGAGCAGTACTTC.

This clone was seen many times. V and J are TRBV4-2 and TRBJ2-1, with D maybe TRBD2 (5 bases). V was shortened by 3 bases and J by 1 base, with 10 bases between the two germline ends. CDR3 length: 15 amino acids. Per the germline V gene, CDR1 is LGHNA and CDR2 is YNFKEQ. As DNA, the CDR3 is TGTGCCAGCAGCCAGAGCAGCGGATCCTACAATGAGCAGTTCTTC. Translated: CASSQSSGSYNEQFF.

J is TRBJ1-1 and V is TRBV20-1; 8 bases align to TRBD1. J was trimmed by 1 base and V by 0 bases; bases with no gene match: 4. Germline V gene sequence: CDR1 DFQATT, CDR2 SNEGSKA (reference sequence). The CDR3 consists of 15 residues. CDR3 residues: CSARDIGQGNTEAFF. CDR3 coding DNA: TGCAGTGCTAGAGATATAGGACAGGGGAACACTGAAGCTTTCTTT.

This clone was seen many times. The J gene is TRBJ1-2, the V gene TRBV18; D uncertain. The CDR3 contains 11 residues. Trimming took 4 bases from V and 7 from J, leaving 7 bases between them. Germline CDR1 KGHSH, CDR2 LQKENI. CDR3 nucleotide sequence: TGTGCCAGCTCACAGGGCCCTGGCTACACCTTC. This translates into CASSQGPGYTF. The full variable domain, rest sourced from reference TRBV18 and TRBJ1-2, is NAGVMQNPRHLVRRRGQEARLRCSPMKGHSHVYWYRQLPEEGLKFMVYLQKENIIDESGMPKERFSAEFPKEGPSILRIQQVVRGDSAAYFCASSQGPGYTFGSGTRLTVV.

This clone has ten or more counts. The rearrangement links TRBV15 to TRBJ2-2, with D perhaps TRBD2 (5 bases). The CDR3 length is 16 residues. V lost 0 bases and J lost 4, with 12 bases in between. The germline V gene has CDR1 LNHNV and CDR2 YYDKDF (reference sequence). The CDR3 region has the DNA TGTGCCACCAGCAGAGATTTTTTCGGGATCACCGGGGAGCTGTTTTTT. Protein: CATSRDFFGITGELFF.

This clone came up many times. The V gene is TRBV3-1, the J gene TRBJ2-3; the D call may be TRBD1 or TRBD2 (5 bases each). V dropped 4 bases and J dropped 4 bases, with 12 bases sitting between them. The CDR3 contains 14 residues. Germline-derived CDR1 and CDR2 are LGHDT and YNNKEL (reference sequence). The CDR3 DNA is TGTGCCAGCAGCCCGGGGACGGGCTCAGATACGCAGTATTTT. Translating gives CASSPGTGSDTQYF.

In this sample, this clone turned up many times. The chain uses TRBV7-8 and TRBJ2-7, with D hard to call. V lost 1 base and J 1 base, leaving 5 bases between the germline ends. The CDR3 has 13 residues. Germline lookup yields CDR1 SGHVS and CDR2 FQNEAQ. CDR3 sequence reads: CASSLGWSYEQYF. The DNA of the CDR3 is TGTGCCAGCAGCTTAGGGTGGTCCTACGAGCAGTACTTC.

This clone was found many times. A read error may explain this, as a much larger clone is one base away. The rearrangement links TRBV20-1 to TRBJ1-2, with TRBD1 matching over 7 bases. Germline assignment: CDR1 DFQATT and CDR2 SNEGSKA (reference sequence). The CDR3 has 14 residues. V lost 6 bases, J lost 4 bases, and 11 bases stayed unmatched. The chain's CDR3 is CSAGGRGTSYGYTF. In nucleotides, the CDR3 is TGCAGTGCAGGGGGCCGGGGGACTTCCTATGGCTACACCTTC.

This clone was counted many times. CDR3 protein: CASSPGRGRGNTEAFF. The CDR3 DNA sequence: TGTGCCAGCAGCCCAGGAAGGGGCAGAGGGAACACTGAAGCTTTCTTT. This chain joins TRBV28 and TRBJ1-1, with a possible D match to TRBD1 (5 bases). The CDR3 has 16 amino acids. V lost 6 bases to trimming and J lost 1 base, with 18 bases between them. CDR1 is MDHEN, CDR2 SYDVKM, per germline.

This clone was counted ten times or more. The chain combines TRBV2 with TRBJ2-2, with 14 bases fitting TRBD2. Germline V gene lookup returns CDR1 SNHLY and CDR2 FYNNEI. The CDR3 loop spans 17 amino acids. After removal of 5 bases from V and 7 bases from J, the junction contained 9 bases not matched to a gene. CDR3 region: CASSRGTSGSRGGELFF. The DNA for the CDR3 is TGTGCCAGCAGTCGAGGGACTAGCGGGAGCCGAGGCGGGGAGCTGTTTTTT.

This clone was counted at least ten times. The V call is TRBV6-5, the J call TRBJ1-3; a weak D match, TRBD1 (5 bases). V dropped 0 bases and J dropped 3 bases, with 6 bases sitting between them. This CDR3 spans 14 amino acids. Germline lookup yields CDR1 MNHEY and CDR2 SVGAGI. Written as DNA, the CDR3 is TGTGCCAGCAGTTACTCGACAGTTGGAAACACCATATATTTT. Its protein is CASSYSTVGNTIYF.

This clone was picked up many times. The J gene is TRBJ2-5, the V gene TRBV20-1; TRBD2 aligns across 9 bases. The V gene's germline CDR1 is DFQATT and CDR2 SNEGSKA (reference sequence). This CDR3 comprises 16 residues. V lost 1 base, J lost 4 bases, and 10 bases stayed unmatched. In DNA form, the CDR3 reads TGCAGTGCTAGAGGTTCCGCTAGCGGGGTCGGAGAGACCCAGTACTTC. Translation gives CSARGSASGVGETQYF.

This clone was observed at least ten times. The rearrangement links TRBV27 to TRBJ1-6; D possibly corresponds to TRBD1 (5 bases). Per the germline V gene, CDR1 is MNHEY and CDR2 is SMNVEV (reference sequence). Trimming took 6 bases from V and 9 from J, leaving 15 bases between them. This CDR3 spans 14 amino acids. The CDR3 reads CASRLGGSGSPLHF. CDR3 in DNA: TGTGCCAGCAGACTTGGGGGTTCGGGTTCACCCCTCCACTTT.

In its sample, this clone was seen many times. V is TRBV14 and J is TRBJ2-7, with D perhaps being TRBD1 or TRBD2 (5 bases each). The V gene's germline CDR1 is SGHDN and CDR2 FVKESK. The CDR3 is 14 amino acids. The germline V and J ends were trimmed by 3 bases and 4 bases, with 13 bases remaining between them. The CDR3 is CASSQGPFRYEQYF. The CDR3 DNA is TGTGCCAGCAGCCAGGGACCTTTCCGGTACGAGCAGTACTTC.

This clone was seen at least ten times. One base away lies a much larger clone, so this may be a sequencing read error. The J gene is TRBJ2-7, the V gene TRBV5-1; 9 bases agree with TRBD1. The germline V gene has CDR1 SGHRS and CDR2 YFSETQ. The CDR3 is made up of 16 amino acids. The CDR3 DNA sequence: TGCGCCGGCAGCTTGACCGGGACAGGGAAGGCAGACGAGCAGTACTTC. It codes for CAGSLTGTGKADEQYF.

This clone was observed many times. The CDR3 DNA is TGTGCCAGCAGCGCCCCAACGGGACAGGGGGCGAACGAGCAGTACTTC. Protein product: CASSAPTGQGANEQYF. The chain combines TRBV11-1 with TRBJ2-7, with 12 nucleotides matching TRBD1. V was clipped by 5 bases and J by 5 bases; unmatched bases: 10. Germline assignment: CDR1 SGHAT and CDR2 FQDESV (reference sequence). The CDR3 sequence is 16 residues long.

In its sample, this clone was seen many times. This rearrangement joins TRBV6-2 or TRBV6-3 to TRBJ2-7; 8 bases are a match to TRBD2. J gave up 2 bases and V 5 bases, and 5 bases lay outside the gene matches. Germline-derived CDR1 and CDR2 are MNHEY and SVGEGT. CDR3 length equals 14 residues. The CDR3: CASSIVSGAYEQYF. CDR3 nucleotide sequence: TGTGCCAGCAGTATTGTTAGCGGGGCCTACGAGCAGTACTTC.

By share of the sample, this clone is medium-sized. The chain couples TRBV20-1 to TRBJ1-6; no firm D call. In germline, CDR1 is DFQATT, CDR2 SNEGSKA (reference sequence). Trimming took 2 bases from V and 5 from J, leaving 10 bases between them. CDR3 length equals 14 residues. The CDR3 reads CSARTIWDNSPLHF. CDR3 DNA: TGCAGTGCTAGAACTATTTGGGATAATTCACCCCTCCACTTT.